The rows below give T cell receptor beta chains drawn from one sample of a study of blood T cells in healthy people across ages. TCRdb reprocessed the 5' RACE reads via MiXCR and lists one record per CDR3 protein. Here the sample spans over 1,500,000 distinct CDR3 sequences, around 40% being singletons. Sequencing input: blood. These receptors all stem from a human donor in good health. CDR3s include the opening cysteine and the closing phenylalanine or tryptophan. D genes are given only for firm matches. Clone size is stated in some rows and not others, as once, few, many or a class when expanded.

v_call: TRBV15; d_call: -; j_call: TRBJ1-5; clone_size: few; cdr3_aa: CATSRAYSVFGGNQPQHF; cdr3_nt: TGTGCCACCAGCAGAGCCTACTCGGTCTTTGGCGGCAATCAGCCCCAGCATTTT
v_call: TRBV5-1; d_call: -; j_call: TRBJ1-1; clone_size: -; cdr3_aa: CASSGSGAFTEAFF; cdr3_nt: TGCGCCAGCAGCGGGTCAGGAGCCTTCACTGAAGCTTTCTTT
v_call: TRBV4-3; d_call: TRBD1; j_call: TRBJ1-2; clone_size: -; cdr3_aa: CASSQETGGYHGYTF; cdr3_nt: TGCGCCAGCAGCCAGGAAACAGGGGGGTACCATGGCTACACCTTC
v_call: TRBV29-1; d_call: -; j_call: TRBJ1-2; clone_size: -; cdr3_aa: CSVEDWLRGVEDGYTF; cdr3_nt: TGCAGCGTTGAAGATTGGTTACGGGGCGTCGAGGATGGCTACACCTTC
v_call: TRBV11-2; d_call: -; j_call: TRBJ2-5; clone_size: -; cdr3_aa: CASSLDGGLTKTQYF; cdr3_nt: TGTGCCAGCAGCTTAGATGGGGGCCTCACCAAGACCCAGTACTTC
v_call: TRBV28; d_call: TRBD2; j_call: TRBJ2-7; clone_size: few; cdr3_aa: CASQLAGGNEQYF; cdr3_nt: TGTGCCAGCCAACTAGCGGGGGGAAACGAGCAGTACTTC
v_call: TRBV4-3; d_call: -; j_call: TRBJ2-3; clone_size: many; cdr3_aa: CASSQDPGPSTDTQYF; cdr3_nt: TGCGCCAGCAGCCAGGACCCGGGACCGAGCACAGATACGCAGTATTTT
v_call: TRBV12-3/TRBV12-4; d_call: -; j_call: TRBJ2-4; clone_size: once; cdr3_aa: CVSRSGFVNIQYF; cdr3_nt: TGTGTCAGCAGGTCAGGGTTCGTAAACATTCAGTACTTC
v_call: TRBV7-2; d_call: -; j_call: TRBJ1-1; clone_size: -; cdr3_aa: CASSLYRDGTEAFF; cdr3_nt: TGTGCCAGCAGCTTATACAGGGACGGCACTGAAGCTTTCTTT
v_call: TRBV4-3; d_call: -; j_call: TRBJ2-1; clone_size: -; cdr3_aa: CASSEGGGDYNEQFF; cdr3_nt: TGCGCCAGCAGCGAAGGGGGAGGAGACTACAATGAGCAGTTCTTC
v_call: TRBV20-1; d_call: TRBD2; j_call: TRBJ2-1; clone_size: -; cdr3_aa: CSARSLAGGTYRNEQFF; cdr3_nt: TGCAGTGCTAGATCATTAGCGGGGGGCACATATCGCAATGAGCAGTTCTTC